Listed here are 6 T cell receptor beta chains from one sample, sequenced in a study of blood T cell repertoires in COVID-19. Only in-frame clones appear in the TCRdb table, and some are missing; sequencing was by immunoSEQ multiplex PCR. There are roughly 87,000 clones in the sample; approximately 85% occur only once, and 3% lies in the top ten. The sample comprised peripheral blood. The receptors shown here come from a woman over 75 with COVID-19, enrolled during active disease.

The rearrangement links TRBV10-3 to TRBJ1-2; a weak D match, TRBD1 (5 bases). Germline CDR1 ENHRY, CDR2 SYGVKD. Trimming took 4 bases from V and 1 from J, leaving 19 bases between them. This CDR3 has 17 residues. CDR3 residues: CAISASLTEPNNYGYTF. For the CDR3, the DNA is TGTGCCATCAGTGCTTCGTTGACAGAGCCTAATAACTATGGCTACACCTTC.

The chain carries TRBV9 and TRBJ2-1; maybe TRBD1 (6 bases). The length of the CDR3 is 14 residues. Germline lookup yields CDR1 SGDLS and CDR2 YYNGEE. V gave up 0 bases and J gave up 6 bases, with 10 bases separating them. The CDR3 loop reads CASSVDGTSNEQFF. The CDR3 coding sequence is TGTGCCAGCAGCGTAGACGGGACATCCAATGAGCAGTTCTTC.

The chain has TRBV4-1 and TRBJ2-7, with TRBD2 identical over 7 bases. In germline, CDR1 is MGHRA, CDR2 YSYEKL. The CDR3 is 13 amino acids. The trim removed 3 bases at V and 6 bases at J, leaving 5 bases unmatched. As DNA, the CDR3 is TGCGCCAGCAGCCACGGTGGGAGGGGCGAGCAGTACTTC. The encoded protein is CASSHGGRGEQYF.

This clone was observed a single time. This chain links TRBV2 with TRBJ1-1; D may be TRBD1 (5 bases). This CDR3 contains 13 residues. V was trimmed by 7 bases and J by 11 bases, leaving 20 bases between them. Germline CDR1 SNHLY, CDR2 FYNNEI. The CDR3 spells CASTLSGGVAAFF. Here the CDR3 DNA reads TGTGCCAGCACCCTCTCCGGGGGGGTCGCGGCTTTCTTT.

The chain joins TRBV3-1 (or the pseudogene TRBV3-2) to TRBJ1-4; D is ambiguous. V lost 4 bases, J lost 10 bases, and 10 bases lay in between. This CDR3 has 12 amino acids. CDR1 and CDR2 from the germline V gene are LGHDT and YNNKEL (reference sequence). For the CDR3, the DNA is TGTGCCAGCAGCCTGCCAGGTTTAAAACTGTTTTTT. Protein: CASSLPGLKLFF.

The rearrangement joins TRBV30 to TRBJ2-1; TRBD1 is a possible D gene (5 bases). Germline values: CDR1 GTSNPN, CDR2 SVGIG (reference sequence). The CDR3 covers 15 residues. Trimming shortened V by 1 base and J by 0 bases, and 10 bases separated the two germline ends. CDR3 region: CAWSAGWGSYNEQFF. The CDR3 DNA sequence: TGTGCCTGGAGTGCAGGGTGGGGCTCCTACAATGAGCAGTTCTTC.